This TCR beta chain was captured by sequencing in a study of T cell responses to AZD1222 COVID-19 vaccine. Using immunoSEQ multiplex PCR, the repertoire was profiled, and TCRdb retains in-frame clones only, with some absent. The table lists some 130,000 clones, more than 80% of them singletons, with 4.1% in the top ten. Comment on this clone: Its target is not known.

Study-level points and caveats: Donor demographics were predominantly white British with a female majority; clonal diversity may be underestimated. Vaccine-associated CD4 TCRs ranged over spike, dominating at 160-218 and 743-854. Spike-specific TCR breadth rose after two AZD1222 doses, and depth rose as well.

This CDR3 is built from 12 residues. V lost 4 bases and J 6 bases, leaving 10 bases between the germline ends. The germline V gene encodes CDR1 SNHLY and CDR2 FYNNEI. The clonotype comes from an adult in good health. Sequencing was performed on peripheral blood, taken on day 0 of AZD1222 vaccination. V and J are TRBV2 and TRBJ2-7; no reliable D call. The CDR3 sequence: CASSVFPTEQYF. CDR3 in DNA: TGTGCCAGCAGTGTTTTCCCAACCGAGCAGTACTTC.